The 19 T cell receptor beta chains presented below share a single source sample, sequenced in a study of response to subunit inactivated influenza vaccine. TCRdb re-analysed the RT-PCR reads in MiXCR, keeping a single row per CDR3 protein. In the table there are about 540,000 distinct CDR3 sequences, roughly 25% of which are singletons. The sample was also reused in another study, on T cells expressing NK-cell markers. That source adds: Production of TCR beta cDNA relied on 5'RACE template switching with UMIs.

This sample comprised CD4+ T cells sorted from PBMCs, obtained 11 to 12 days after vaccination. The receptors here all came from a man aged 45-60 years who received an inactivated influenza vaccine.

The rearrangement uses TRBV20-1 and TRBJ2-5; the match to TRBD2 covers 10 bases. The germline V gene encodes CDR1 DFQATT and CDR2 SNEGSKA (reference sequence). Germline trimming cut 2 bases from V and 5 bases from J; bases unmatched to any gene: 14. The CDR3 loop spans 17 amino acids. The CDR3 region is CSARSPRLAGREETQYF. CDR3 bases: TGCAGTGCTAGATCTCCTCGACTAGCGGGTCGGGAGGAGACCCAGTACTTC.

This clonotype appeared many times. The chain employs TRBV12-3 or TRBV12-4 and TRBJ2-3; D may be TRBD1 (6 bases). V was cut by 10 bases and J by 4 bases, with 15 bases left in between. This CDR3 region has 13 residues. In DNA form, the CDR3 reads TGTGCCATCACCAGGGGTGGGGCAGATACGCAGTATTTT. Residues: CAITRGGADTQYF.

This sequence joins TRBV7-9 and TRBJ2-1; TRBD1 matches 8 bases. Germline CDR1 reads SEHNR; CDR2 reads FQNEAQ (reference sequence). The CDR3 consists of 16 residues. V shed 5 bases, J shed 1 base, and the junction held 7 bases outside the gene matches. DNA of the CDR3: TGTGCCAGCAGCCCACGGACAGGGTTGTCCTACAATGAGCAGTTCTTC. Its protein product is CASSPRTGLSYNEQFF. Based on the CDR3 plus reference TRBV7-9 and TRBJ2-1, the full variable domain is DTGVSQNPRHKITKRGQNVTFRCDPISEHNRLYWYRQTLGQGPEFLTYFQNEAQLEKSRLLSDRFSAERPKGSFSTLEIQRTEQGDSAMYLCASSPRTGLSYNEQFFGPGTRLTVL.

CDR3 sequence (DNA): TGTGCCAGCAGTTTATCTGGGTCGCGGGGGTTCTCCTATAATTCACCCCTCCACTTT. Its protein is CASSLSGSRGFSYNSPLHF. The gene calls are TRBV28 and TRBJ1-6, with D possibly TRBD1 on 5 matching bases. CDR1 MDHEN and CDR2 SYDVKM come from the germline V gene. The CDR3 totals 19 residues. V was trimmed by 1 base and J by 0 bases, leaving 16 bases between them.

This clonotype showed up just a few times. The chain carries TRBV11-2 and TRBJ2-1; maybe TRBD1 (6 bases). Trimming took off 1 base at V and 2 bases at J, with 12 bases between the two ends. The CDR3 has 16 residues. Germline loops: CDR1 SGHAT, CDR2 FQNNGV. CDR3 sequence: CASSLGGHITYNEQFF. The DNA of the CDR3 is TGTGCCAGCAGCTTAGGGGGGCACATAACCTACAATGAGCAGTTCTTC.

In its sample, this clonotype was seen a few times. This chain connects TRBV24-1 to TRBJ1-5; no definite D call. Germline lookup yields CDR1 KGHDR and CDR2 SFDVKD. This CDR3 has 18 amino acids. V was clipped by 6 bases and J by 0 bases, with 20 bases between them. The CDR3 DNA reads TGTGCCACCAGTAGTTATGTTTATGAATCCTATAGCAATCAGCCCCAGCATTTT. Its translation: CATSSYVYESYSNQPQHF.

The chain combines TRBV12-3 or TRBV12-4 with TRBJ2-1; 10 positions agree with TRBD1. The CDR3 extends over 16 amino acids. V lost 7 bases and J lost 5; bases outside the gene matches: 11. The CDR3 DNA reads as TGTGCCAGCACTTTTCGTGGGACAGGGGTACACAATGAGCAGTTCTTC. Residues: CASTFRGTGVHNEQFF.

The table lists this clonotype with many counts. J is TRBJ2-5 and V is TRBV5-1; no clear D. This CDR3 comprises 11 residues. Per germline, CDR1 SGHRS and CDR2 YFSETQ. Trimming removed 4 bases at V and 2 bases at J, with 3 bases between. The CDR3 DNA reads TGCGCCAGCAGCGTACAAGAGACCCAGTACTTC. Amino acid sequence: CASSVQETQYF.

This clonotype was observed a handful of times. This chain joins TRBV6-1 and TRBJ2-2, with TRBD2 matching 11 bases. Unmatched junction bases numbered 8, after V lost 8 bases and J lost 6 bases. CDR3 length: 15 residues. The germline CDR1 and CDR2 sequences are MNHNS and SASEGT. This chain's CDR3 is CASLTSGRGAGELFF. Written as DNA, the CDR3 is TGTGCCAGCCTAACTAGCGGGAGAGGTGCCGGGGAGCTGTTTTTT.

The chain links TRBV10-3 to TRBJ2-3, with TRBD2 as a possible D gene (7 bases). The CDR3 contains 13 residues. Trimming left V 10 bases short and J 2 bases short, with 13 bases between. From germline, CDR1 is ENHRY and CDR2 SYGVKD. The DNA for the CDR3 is TGTGCCAGCGGGGGCACTATCACAGATACGCAGTATTTT. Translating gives CASGGTITDTQYF.

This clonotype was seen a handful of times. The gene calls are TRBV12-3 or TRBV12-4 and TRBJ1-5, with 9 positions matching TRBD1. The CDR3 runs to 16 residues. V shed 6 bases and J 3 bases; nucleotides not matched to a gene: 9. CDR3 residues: CASSPPGQGPNQPQHF. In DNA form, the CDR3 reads TGTGCCAGCAGCCCGCCGGGACAGGGTCCCAATCAGCCCCAGCATTTT.

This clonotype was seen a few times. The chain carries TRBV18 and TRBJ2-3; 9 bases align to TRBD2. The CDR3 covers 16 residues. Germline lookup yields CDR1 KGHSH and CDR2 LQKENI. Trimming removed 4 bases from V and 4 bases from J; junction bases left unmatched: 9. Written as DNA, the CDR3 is TGTGCCAGCTCACTCCTGGCGGGAGGGCCCCCAGATACGCAGTATTTT. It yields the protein CASSLLAGGPPDTQYF. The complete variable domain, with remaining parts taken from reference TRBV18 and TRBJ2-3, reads NAGVMQNPRHLVRRRGQEARLRCSPMKGHSHVYWYRQLPEEGLKFMVYLQKENIIDESGMPKERFSAEFPKEGPSILRIQQVVRGDSAAYFCASSLLAGGPPDTQYFGPGTRLTVL.

The CDR3 is CSARRPSGQGSQPQHF. The CDR3 nucleotides are TGCAGTGCTAGACGACCGTCGGGACAGGGGAGTCAGCCCCAGCATTTT. The chain combines TRBV20-1 with TRBJ1-5, with TRBD1 identical over 10 bases. The germline gives CDR1 DFQATT, CDR2 SNEGSKA (reference sequence). Germline trimming cut 2 bases from V and 6 bases from J; bases unmatched to any gene: 10. The CDR3 loop spans 16 amino acids.

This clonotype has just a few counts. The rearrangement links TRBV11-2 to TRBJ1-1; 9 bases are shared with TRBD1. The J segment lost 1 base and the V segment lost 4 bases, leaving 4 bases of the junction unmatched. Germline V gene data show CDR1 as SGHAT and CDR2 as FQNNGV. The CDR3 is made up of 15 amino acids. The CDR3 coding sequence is TGTGCCAGCAGCTACGCGGGACAGGGGAACACTGAAGCTTTCTTT. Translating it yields CASSYAGQGNTEAFF.

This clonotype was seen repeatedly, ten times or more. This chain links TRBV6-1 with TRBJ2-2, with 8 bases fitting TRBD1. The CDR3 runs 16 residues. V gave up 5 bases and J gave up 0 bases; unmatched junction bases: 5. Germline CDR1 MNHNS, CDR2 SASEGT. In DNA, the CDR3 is TGTGCCAGCAGTAGAAACAGGGGGACGAACACCGGGGAGCTGTTTTTT. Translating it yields CASSRNRGTNTGELFF.

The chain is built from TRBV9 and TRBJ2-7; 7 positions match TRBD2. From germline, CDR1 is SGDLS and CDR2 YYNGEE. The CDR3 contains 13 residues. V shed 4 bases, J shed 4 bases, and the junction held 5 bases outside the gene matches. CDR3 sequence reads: CASSRDYPYEQYF. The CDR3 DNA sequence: TGTGCCAGCAGCCGGGACTACCCTTACGAGCAGTACTTC.

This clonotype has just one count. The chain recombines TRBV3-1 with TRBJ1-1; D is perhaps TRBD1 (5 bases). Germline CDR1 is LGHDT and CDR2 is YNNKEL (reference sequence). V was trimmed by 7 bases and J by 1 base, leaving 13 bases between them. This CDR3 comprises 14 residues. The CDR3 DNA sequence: TGTGCCAGCACCTCCTTCGGACAGAACACTGAAGCTTTCTTT. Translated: CASTSFGQNTEAFF.

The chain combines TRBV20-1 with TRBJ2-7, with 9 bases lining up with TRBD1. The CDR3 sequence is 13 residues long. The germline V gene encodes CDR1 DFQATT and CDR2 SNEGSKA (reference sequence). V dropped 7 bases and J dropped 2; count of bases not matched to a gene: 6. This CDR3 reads CSVTRDRAYEQYF. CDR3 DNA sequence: TGCAGTGTTACCCGGGACAGGGCCTACGAGCAGTACTTC.

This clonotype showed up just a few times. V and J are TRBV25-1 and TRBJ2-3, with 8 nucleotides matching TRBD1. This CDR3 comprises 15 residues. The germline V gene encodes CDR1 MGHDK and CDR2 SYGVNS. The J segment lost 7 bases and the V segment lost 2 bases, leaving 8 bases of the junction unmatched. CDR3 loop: CASSEGQGGAYTQYF. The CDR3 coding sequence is TGTGCCAGCAGTGAAGGACAGGGAGGTGCTTATACGCAGTATTTT.